This passage covers 25 T cell receptor beta chains from one sample sequenced in a study of blood T cells in healthy people across ages. PCR was performed a second time for 7 to 11 cycles using a sample-barcoded 5' primer and a J-beta primer mix. From the 5' RACE reads, TCRdb called clonotypes with MiXCR, one entry per CDR3 protein. Among 550,000 to 700,000 distinct CDR3 sequences, 25% to 30% were seen once, and the ten largest hold around 20%. The sequenced material came from blood. These receptors came from a woman in her 70s in good health.

This clonotype was observed at least ten times. The CDR3: CASGVAGGETQYF. The CDR3 DNA follows: TGTGCCAGCGGGGTCGCGGGGGGAGAGACCCAGTACTTC. This chain links TRBV6-2 or TRBV6-3 with TRBJ2-5, with 8 bases that match TRBD2. The V and J ends lost 8 bases and 4 bases, in that order; junction bases with no gene match: 6. Per germline, CDR1 MNHEY and CDR2 SVGEGT. The CDR3 sequence is 13 residues long.

The chain carries TRBV7-2 and TRBJ2-5; 7 bases map to TRBD1. The CDR3 sequence is 15 residues long. Losses at the gene ends were 4 bases for V and 4 bases for J; bases not matched to a gene: 9. Germline lookup yields CDR1 SGHTA and CDR2 FQGNSA. The CDR3 region has the DNA TGTGCCAGCAGCTCAAGCCGACAGGGAAGAGAGACCCAGTACTTC. It is translated as CASSSSRQGRETQYF.

The genes are TRBV24-1 and TRBJ2-1, with a possible D match to TRBD1 (6 bases). Trimming removed 7 bases at V and 10 bases at J, with 16 bases between. This CDR3 comprises 13 residues. Germline V gives CDR1 KGHDR, CDR2 SFDVKD. CDR3 DNA: TGTGCCACCAGGGACAGCTTCCCTTGGGAGCAGTTCTTC. Its protein product is CATRDSFPWEQFF.

This rearrangement joins TRBV5-1 to TRBJ1-1, with TRBD1 identical over 10 bases. V gave up 7 bases and J gave up 2 bases; unmatched junction bases: 5. This CDR3 contains 14 residues. The V gene's germline CDR1 is SGHRS and CDR2 YFSETQ. DNA of the CDR3: TGCGCCAGCGGGGGACAGGGGCCTAACACTGAAGCTTTCTTT. Translated: CASGGQGPNTEAFF.

The chain has TRBV21-1 and TRBJ2-5; the DNA was not compared with TRBD1, the D call given in the table. TRBV21-1 is a documented pseudogene. This CDR3 contains 14 residues. CDR3 sequence (DNA): TGTGCCAGCCCCAATAACAGGGTTTCGGAGACCCAGTACTTC. It codes for CASPNNRVSETQYF.

The rearrangement links TRBV7-2 to TRBJ2-2, with TRBD1 matching over 7 bases. The CDR3 has 15 residues. Per the germline V gene, CDR1 is SGHTA and CDR2 is FQGNSA. V shed 2 bases and J 3 bases; nucleotides not matched to a gene: 3. As DNA, the CDR3 is TGTGCCAGCAGCTTAACCAGGGGGTACACCGGGGAGCTGTTTTTT. Amino acid sequence: CASSLTRGYTGELFF.

The chain links TRBV4-1 to TRBJ2-2; 15 bases map to TRBD2. The CDR3 loop spans 20 amino acids. Germline values: CDR1 MGHRA, CDR2 YSYEKL. The V gene end was trimmed by 0 bases and the J gene end by 5 bases; junction bases not matched to a gene: 10. The DNA of the CDR3 is TGCGCCAGCAGCCAAGATTCCCCGGGACTAGCGGGGGGTAAGACCGGGGAGCTGTTTTTT. Its protein is CASSQDSPGLAGGKTGELFF.

The chain links TRBV29-1 to TRBJ1-1, with no clear D. CDR3 length: 12 amino acids. Germline CDR1 SQVTM, CDR2 ANQGSEA. V dropped 6 bases and J dropped 4 bases, with 12 bases sitting between them. The CDR3 region has the DNA TGCAGCGTGAAAGGAGGAGTCACTGAAGCTTTCTTT. Its protein is CSVKGGVTEAFF.

V and J are TRBV5-6 and TRBJ2-5; D is possibly TRBD1 or TRBD2 (5 bases each). The CDR3 is 15 residues long. V was cut by 3 bases and J by 3 bases, with 15 bases left in between. Germline CDR1 reads SGHDT; CDR2 reads YYEEEE. The CDR3 here is CASSSEGRNEETQYF. CDR3 bases: TGTGCCAGCAGCTCCGAGGGGCGGAACGAAGAGACCCAGTACTTC. Supplemented by reference TRBV5-6 and TRBJ2-5, the full variable domain reads DAGVTQSPTHLIKTRGQQVTLRCSPKSGHDTVSWYQQALGQGPQFIFQYYEEEERQRGNFPDRFSGHQFPNYSSELNVNALLLGDSALYLCASSSEGRNEETQYFGPGTRLLVL.

Only a few counts were recorded for this clonotype. The CDR3 DNA reads TGTGCCAGCAGGGTTGACAGGGGTTTGAACACTGAAGCTTTCTTT. Protein product: CASRVDRGLNTEAFF. The J gene is TRBJ1-1, the V gene TRBV2; 8 bases are shared with TRBD1. CDR1 and CDR2 from the germline V gene are SNHLY and FYNNEI. V was pared by 6 bases and J by 0 bases, with 6 bases of the junction left unmatched. The CDR3 loop spans 15 amino acids.

This rearrangement joins TRBV7-8 to TRBJ2-5; 12 bases agree with TRBD2. The V and J ends lost 7 bases and 5 bases, in that order; junction bases with no gene match: 8. This CDR3 spans 15 amino acids. Looked up from germline, CDR1 is SGHVS and CDR2 is FQNEAQ. In DNA form, the CDR3 reads TGTGCCAGCACCTCTAGCGGGGGGGCCTCGGAGACCCAGTACTTC. This sequence encodes CASTSSGGASETQYF.

This clonotype was found a few times. This chain joins TRBV24-1 and TRBJ2-6; TRBD1 matches 8 bases. J was trimmed by 2 bases and V by 9 bases; bases with no gene match: 20. CDR1 and CDR2 from the germline V gene are KGHDR and SFDVKD. The CDR3 has 20 residues. The CDR3 DNA follows: TGTGCCACCCCACTAACTGGACAGGGAAAATTATACGCTGGGGCCAACGTCCTGACTTTC. It translates to CATPLTGQGKLYAGANVLTF.

The J gene is TRBJ1-6, the V gene TRBV4-1; D is possibly TRBD1 (5 bases). CDR1 MGHRA and CDR2 YSYEKL come from the germline V gene. CDR3 length: 15 amino acids. The V end was cut by 1 base, the J end by 10 bases, with 14 bases between. CDR3 nucleotide sequence: TGCGCCAGCAGCCAAGGGTCCCCAGGGAACTCACCCCTCCACTTT. This translates into CASSQGSPGNSPLHF.

The chain has TRBV20-1 and TRBJ2-5; TRBD2 matches 10 bases. V lost 3 bases and J lost 4; bases outside the gene matches: 5. Germline CDR1 reads DFQATT; CDR2 reads SNEGSKA (reference sequence). This CDR3 comprises 14 residues. The CDR3 here is CSASPSGGGETQYF. In DNA form, the CDR3 reads TGCAGTGCTAGCCCAAGCGGGGGGGGAGAGACCCAGTACTTC.

The V call is TRBV20-1, the J call TRBJ2-3; 9 nucleotides match TRBD2. The CDR3 is 14 residues long. CDR1 is DFQATT, CDR2 SNEGSKA, per germline (reference sequence). The trim removed 0 bases at V and 4 bases at J, leaving 2 bases unmatched. CDR3 DNA: TGCAGTGCTAGAGAGGCTAGCGGGGCAGATACGCAGTATTTT. Protein: CSAREASGADTQYF.

With regard to this clonotype: This may be a read error, as it is one base from a much larger clone. The V call is TRBV7-2, the J call TRBJ2-3; D uncertain. Looked up from germline, CDR1 is SGHTA and CDR2 is FQGNSA. V lost 0 bases and J lost 1, with 5 bases in between. The CDR3 has 14 amino acids. The CDR3 DNA follows: TGTGCCAGCAGCTTAGCGGTGGGCACAGATACGCAGTATTTT. Protein sequence: CASSLAVGTDTQYF.

This clonotype was recorded a few times. The CDR3 is CASSLWQSPDTQYF. CDR3 nucleotide sequence: TGTGCCAGCAGCTTATGGCAGTCCCCAGATACGCAGTATTTT. The V and J genes are TRBV7-2 and TRBJ2-3; D is unclear. Trimming shortened V by 2 bases and J by 4 bases, and 10 bases separated the two germline ends. The CDR3 has 14 residues. CDR1 and CDR2 from the germline V gene are SGHTA and FQGNSA.

This clonotype showed up just a few times. The chain joins TRBV20-1 to TRBJ2-1; D tentatively reads TRBD1 or TRBD2 (5 bases each). Trimming took 6 bases from V and 9 from J, leaving 27 bases between them. The CDR3 sequence is 16 residues long. The germline gives CDR1 DFQATT, CDR2 SNEGSKA (reference sequence). CDR3 nucleotides: TGCAGTGCCGCCTCGCGGAGCGGTAAGGGGCTATTTGAGCAGTTCTTC. Its translation: CSAASRSGKGLFEQFF.

This clonotype showed up just a few times. This rearrangement joins TRBV7-2 to TRBJ1-4, with TRBD1 matching over 9 bases. V gave up 5 bases and J gave up 10 bases; unmatched junction bases: 8. CDR3 length: 14 residues. Germline V lookup: CDR1 SGHTA, CDR2 FQGNSA. The CDR3 nucleotides are TGTGCCAGCAGCACGGGACAGGGTGGGGGAAAACTGTTTTTT. Protein: CASSTGQGGGKLFF.

V is TRBV29-1 and J is TRBJ1-1; TRBD1 agrees at 7 bases. CDR1 and CDR2 (germline): SQVTM, ANQGSEA. V lost 5 bases and J lost 0; bases outside the gene matches: 3. The CDR3 runs 13 residues. CDR3 in DNA: TGCAGCGTTTTGGGACAGATGAACACTGAAGCTTTCTTT. The encoded protein is CSVLGQMNTEAFF. The variable domain in full, completed from reference TRBV29-1 and TRBJ1-1, reads SAVISQKPSRDICQRGTSLTIQCQVDSQVTMMFWYRQQPGQSLTLIATANQGSEATYESGFVIDKFPISRPNLTFSTLTVSNMSPEDSSIYLCSVLGQMNTEAFFGQGTRLTVV.

This clonotype has a handful of counts. The chain recombines TRBV6-1 with TRBJ2-5; TRBD1 aligns across 8 bases. The J call may be in error: the DNA end matches TRBJ2-7 better. The CDR3 loop spans 15 amino acids. Germline loops: CDR1 MNHNS, CDR2 SASEGT. Here the CDR3 DNA reads TGTGCCAGCAGTGGGTACCGGGACAGGCCCTACGAGCAGTACTTC. Residues: CASSGYRDRPYEQYF.

This clonotype was detected only a few times. At one end the junction does not follow the germline gene, possibly because of a read error. Here the CDR3 reads CASSLALASGLSTGTQYF. CDR3 nucleotides: TGCGCCAGCAGCTTGGCCTTGGCTAGCGGGCTCAGCACAGGTACGCAGTATTTT. The rearrangement uses TRBV5-1 and TRBJ2-3; 8 positions match TRBD2. Per germline, CDR1 SGHRS and CDR2 YFSETQ. The CDR3 consists of 18 residues.

This clonotype was recorded many times. This sequence joins TRBV7-2 and TRBJ2-3, with D possibly matching TRBD2 (5 bases). Trimming left V 1 base short and J 6 bases short, with 11 bases between. This CDR3 is 14 amino acids long. Germline lookup yields CDR1 SGHTA and CDR2 FQGNSA. This CDR3 is CASSLGLAGDTQYF. The CDR3 region has the DNA TGTGCCAGCAGCTTAGGCCTAGCAGGTGATACGCAGTATTTT.

This clonotype came up a few times. This chain connects TRBV5-1 to TRBJ2-5; D uncertain. CDR1 and CDR2 from the germline V gene are SGHRS and YFSETQ. The CDR3 is 14 amino acids. V was trimmed by 0 bases and J by 3 bases, leaving 9 bases between them. In nucleotides, the CDR3 is TGCGCCAGCAGCTTGGTGTCAGTCAAAGAGACCCAGTACTTC. This gives the protein CASSLVSVKETQYF.

This clonotype was detected only a few times. This chain uses TRBV6-2 or TRBV6-3 with TRBJ1-5, with D hard to call. The CDR3 contains 13 residues. The germline gives CDR1 MNHEY, CDR2 SVGEGT. V was cut by 2 bases and J by 6 bases, with 8 bases left in between. This chain's CDR3 is CASSYLQPQPQHF. The DNA for the CDR3 is TGTGCCAGCAGTTACCTCCAGCCTCAGCCCCAGCATTTT.